One TCR beta chain is described in this entry. The data derive from a study of blood T cell repertoires in COVID-19. TCRdb keeps only in-frame clones here, not all; method: immunoSEQ multiplex PCR. The sample consists of 55,000 to 70,000 clones, approximately 90% of them appearing once. Germline values: CDR1 LNHDA, CDR2 SQIVND (reference sequence). V trimming: 5 bases; J trimming: 7 bases; junction bases outside the gene matches: 2. This CDR3 is built from 13 residues. The chain has TRBV19 and TRBJ1-6; 7 nucleotides match TRBD1. The TCR sequence derives from a woman aged 45-60 years with COVID-19, enrolled during active disease. The specimen sequenced was peripheral blood. The CDR3 DNA sequence: TGTGCCAGTAGTGAACAGGGGAATTCACCCCTCCACTTT. It is translated as CASSEQGNSPLHF. The full variable domain, completed using reference TRBV19 and TRBJ1-6, is DGGITQSPKYLFRKEGQNVTLSCEQNLNHDAMYWYRQDPGQGLRLIYYSQIVNDFQKGDIAEGYSVSREKKESFPLTVTSAQKNPTAFYLCASSEQGNSPLHFGNGTRLTVT.